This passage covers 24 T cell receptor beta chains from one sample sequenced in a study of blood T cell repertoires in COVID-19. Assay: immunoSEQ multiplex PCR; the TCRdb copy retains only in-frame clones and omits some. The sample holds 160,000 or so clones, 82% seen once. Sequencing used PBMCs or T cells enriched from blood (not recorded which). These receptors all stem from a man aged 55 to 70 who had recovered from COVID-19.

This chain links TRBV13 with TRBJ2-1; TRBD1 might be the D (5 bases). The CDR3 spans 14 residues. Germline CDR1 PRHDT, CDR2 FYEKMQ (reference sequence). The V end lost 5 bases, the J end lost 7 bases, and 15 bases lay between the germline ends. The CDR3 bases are TGTGCCAGCAGCCCACCTCAGGGATGGAATGAGCAGTTCTTC. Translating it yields CASSPPQGWNEQFF.

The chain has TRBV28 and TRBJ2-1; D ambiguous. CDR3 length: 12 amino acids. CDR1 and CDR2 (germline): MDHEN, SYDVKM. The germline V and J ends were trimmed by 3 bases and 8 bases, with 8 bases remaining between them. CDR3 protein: CASSFPPDEQFF. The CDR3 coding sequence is TGTGCCAGCAGTTTCCCCCCGGATGAGCAGTTCTTC.

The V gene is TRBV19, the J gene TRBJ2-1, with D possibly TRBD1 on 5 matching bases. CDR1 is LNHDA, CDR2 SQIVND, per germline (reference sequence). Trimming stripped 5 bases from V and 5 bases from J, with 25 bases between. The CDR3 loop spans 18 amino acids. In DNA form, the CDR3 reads TGTGCCAGTAGTCTCCGACTCCCAGGACCCAGGGTCAACAATGAGCAGTTCTTC. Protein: CASSLRLPGPRVNNEQFF.

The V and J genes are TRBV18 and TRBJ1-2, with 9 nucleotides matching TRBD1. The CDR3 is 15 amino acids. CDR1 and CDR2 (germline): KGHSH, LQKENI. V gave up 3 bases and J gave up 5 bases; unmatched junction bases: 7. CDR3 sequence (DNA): TGTGCCAGCTCACCGTCGACAGGGGGTGAATATGGCTACACCTTC. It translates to CASSPSTGGEYGYTF.

The CDR3 spells CASGRGTSTDTQYF. The CDR3 region has the DNA TGTGCCAGTGGCCGGGGGACTAGCACAGATACGCAGTATTTT. The rearrangement joins TRBV5-5 to TRBJ2-3; a possible D gene is TRBD2 (6 bases). This CDR3 has 14 residues. V was trimmed by 8 bases and J by 0 bases, leaving 13 bases between them. Germline CDR1 is SGHKS and CDR2 is YYEKEE (reference sequence).

CDR3 sequence: CAWTPWGRINSPLHF. In DNA form, the CDR3 reads TGTGCCTGGACCCCTTGGGGCAGAATTAATTCACCCCTCCACTTT. V gene TRBV30 combines with J gene TRBJ1-6; D might be TRBD1 (5 bases). CDR1 is GTSNPN, CDR2 SVGIG, per germline (reference sequence). The germline V and J ends were trimmed by 4 bases and 6 bases, with 16 bases remaining between them. The length of the CDR3 is 15 residues.

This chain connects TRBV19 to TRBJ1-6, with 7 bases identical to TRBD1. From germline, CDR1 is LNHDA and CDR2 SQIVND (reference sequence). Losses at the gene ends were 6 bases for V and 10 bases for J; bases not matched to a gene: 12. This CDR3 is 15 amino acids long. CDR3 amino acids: CASRIFRGSFSPLHF. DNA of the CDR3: TGTGCCAGTAGAATATTCAGGGGGTCGTTCTCACCCCTCCACTTT.

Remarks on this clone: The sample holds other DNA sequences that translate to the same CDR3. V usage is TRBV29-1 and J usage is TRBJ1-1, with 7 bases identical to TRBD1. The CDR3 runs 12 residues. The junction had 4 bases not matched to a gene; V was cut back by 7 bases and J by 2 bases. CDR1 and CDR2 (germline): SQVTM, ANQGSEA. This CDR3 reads CSARTGNTEAFF. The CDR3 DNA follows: TGCAGCGCACGGACAGGAAACACTGAAGCTTTCTTT.

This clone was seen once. The CDR3 is CARSLGDVTSYEQYF. The CDR3 nucleotides are TGTGCCAGAAGCTTGGGAGATGTAACCTCCTACGAGCAGTACTTC. The chain combines TRBV5-3 with TRBJ2-7; unclear D gene. TRBV5-3 is identified as an open reading frame with a role that is uncertain. V lost 0 bases, J lost 0 bases, and 10 bases lay in between. The CDR3 spans 15 residues.

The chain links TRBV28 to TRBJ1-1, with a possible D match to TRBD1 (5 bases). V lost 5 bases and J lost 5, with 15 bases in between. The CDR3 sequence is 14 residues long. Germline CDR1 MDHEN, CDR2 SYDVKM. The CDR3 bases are TGTGCCAGCAGTGGGTCTGACAGATCTACTGAAGCTTTCTTT. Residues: CASSGSDRSTEAFF.

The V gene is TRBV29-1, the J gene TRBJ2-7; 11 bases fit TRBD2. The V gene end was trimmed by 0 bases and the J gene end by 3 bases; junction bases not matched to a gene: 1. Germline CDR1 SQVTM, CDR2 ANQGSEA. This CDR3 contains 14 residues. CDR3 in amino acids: CSVEDTSGSYEQYF. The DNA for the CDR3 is TGCAGCGTTGAAGATACTAGCGGGAGCTACGAGCAGTACTTC.

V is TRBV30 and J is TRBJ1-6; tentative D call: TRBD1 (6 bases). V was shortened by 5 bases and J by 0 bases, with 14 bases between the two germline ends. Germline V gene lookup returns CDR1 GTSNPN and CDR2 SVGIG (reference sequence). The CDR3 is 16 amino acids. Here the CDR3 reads CAWGLTGSSYNSPLHF. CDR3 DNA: TGTGCCTGGGGCCTCACAGGGAGCTCCTATAATTCACCCCTCCACTTT. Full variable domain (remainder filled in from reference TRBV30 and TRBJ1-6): SQTIHQWPATLVQPVGSPLSLECTVEGTSNPNLYWYRQAAGRGLQLLFYSVGIGQISSEVPQNLSASRPQDRQFILSSKKLLLSDSGFYLCAWGLTGSSYNSPLHFGNGTRLTVT.

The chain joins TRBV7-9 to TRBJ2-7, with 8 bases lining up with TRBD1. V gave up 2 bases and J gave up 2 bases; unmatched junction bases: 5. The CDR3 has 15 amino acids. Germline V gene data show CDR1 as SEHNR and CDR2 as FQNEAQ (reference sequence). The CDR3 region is CASSLLGQVTYEQYF. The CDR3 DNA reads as TGTGCCAGCAGCTTACTGGGACAGGTGACCTACGAGCAGTACTTC.

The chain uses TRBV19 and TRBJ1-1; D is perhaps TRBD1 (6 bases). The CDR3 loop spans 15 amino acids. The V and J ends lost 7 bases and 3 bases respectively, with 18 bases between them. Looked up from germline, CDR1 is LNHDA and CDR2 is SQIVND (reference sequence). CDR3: CASTIRDIRDTEAFF. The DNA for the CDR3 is TGTGCCAGTACCATCAGGGACATAAGGGACACTGAAGCTTTCTTT.

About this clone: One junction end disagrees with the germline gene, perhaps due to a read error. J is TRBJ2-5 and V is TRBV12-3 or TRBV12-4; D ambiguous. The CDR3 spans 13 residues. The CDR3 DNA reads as TGTGCCAGCAGTTTTGGCCACCAGGAGACCCAGTACTTC. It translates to CASSFGHQETQYF.

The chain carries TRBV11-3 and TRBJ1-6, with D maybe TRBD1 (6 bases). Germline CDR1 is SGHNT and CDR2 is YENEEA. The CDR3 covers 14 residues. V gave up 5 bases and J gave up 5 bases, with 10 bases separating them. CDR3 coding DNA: TGTGCCAGCAGCCAACGACAGGATAATTCACCCCTCCACTTT. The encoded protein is CASSQRQDNSPLHF.

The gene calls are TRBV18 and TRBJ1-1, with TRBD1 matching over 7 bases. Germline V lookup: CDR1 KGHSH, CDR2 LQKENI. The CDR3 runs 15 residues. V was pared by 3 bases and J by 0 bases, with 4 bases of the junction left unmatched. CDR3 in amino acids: CASSPQGQLNTEAFF. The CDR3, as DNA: TGTGCCAGCTCACCTCAGGGACAGCTGAACACTGAAGCTTTCTTT.

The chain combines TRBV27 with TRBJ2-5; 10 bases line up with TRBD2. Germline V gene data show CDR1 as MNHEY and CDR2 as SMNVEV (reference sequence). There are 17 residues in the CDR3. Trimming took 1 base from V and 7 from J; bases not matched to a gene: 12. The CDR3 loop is CASSLWAASGGFATQYF. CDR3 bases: TGTGCCAGCAGTTTATGGGCGGCTAGCGGGGGATTTGCGACCCAGTACTTC.

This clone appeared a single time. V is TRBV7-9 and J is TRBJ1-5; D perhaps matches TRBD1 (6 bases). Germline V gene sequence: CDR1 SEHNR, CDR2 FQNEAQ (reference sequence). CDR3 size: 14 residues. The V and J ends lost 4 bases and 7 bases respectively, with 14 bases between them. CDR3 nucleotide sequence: TGTGCCAGCAGCTATACAGGGCCGGGACAGCCCCAGCATTTT. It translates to CASSYTGPGQPQHF.

CDR3 loop: CASRGQGRLSYEQYF. Written as DNA, the CDR3 is TGTGCCAGTAGGGGACAGGGGCGCCTATCCTACGAGCAGTACTTC. J is TRBJ2-7 and V is TRBV19; 10 bases align to TRBD1. This CDR3 is built from 15 residues. Trimming removed 6 bases from V and 1 base from J; junction bases left unmatched: 6. From germline, CDR1 is LNHDA and CDR2 SQIVND (reference sequence).

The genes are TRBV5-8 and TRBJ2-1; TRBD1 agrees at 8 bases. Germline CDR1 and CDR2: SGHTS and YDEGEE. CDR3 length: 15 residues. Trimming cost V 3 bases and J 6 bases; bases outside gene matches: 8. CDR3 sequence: CASSSGGLLGNEQFF. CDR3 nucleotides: TGTGCCAGCAGCTCAGGGGGCTTGTTAGGCAATGAGCAGTTCTTC. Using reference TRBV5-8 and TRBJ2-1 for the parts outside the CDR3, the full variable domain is EAGVTQSPTHLIKTRGQQATLRCSPISGHTSVYWYQQALGLGLQFLLWYDEGEERNRGNFPPRFSGRQFPNYSSELNVNALELEDSALYLCASSSGGLLGNEQFFGPGTRLTVL.

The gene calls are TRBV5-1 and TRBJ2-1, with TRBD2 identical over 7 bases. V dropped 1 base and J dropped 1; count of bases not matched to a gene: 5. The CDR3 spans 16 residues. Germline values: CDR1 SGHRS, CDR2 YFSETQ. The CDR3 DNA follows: TGCGCCAGCAGCTTGATCAGCGGGATGTCCTACAATGAGCAGTTCTTC. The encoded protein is CASSLISGMSYNEQFF. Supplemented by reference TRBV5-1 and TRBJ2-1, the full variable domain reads KAGVTQTPRYLIKTRGQQVTLSCSPISGHRSVSWYQQTPGQGLQFLFEYFSETQRNKGNFPGRFSGRQFSNSRSEMNVSTLELGDSALYLCASSLISGMSYNEQFFGPGTRLTVL.

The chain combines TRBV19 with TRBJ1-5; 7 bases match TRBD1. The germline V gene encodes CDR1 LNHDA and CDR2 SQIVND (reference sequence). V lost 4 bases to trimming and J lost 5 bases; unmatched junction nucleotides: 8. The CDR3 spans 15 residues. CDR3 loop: CASSRDREVDQPQHF. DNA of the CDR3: TGTGCCAGTAGTAGAGACAGGGAAGTAGATCAGCCCCAGCATTTT.

The CDR3: CAWTPGFSSNTGELFF. DNA for the CDR3: TGTGCCTGGACACCGGGATTCTCCTCGAACACCGGGGAGCTGTTTTTT. This sequence joins TRBV30 and TRBJ2-2; D might be TRBD2 (5 bases). In germline, CDR1 is GTSNPN, CDR2 SVGIG (reference sequence). The CDR3 consists of 16 residues. Trimming stripped 4 bases from V and 0 bases from J, with 15 bases between. The full variable domain, its missing parts supplied by reference TRBV30 and TRBJ2-2, is SQTIHQWPATLVQPVGSPLSLECTVEGTSNPNLYWYRQAAGRGLQLLFYSVGIGQISSEVPQNLSASRPQDRQFILSSKKLLLSDSGFYLCAWTPGFSSNTGELFFGEGSRLTVL.